A single sample is the source of the 26 T cell receptor beta chains below, sequenced in a study of cytomegalovirus exposure and HLA in healthy donors. The study ran its PCR with 60 Vbeta and 13 Jbeta primers. Repertoires were generated with immunoSEQ multiplex PCR, while TCRdb's copy carries only in-frame clones and drops some. The sample carries some 150,000 clones, around 90% recorded once. The sequencing sample was made of PBMCs. These receptors all stem from a woman aged 25 to 39 in good health and CMV-seronegative.

This clone appeared a few times. Mismatch with germline at one junction end may stem from a read error. V gene TRBV7-9 combines with J gene TRBJ2-1; 7 bases fit TRBD2. CDR1 is SEHNR and CDR2 is FQNEAQ in the germline V gene (reference sequence). The CDR3 covers 12 residues. In nucleotides, the CDR3 is TGTTCCAGCAGCCCGGGGGGTCCTGAGCAGTTCTTC. Translation: CSSSPGGPEQFF.

This clone has just one count. The V and J genes are TRBV28 and TRBJ1-1; weak D call: TRBD1 (6 bases). This CDR3 has 14 amino acids. Trimming took off 11 bases at V and 1 base at J, with 17 bases between the two ends. The germline V gene encodes CDR1 MDHEN and CDR2 SYDVKM. CDR3 nucleotide sequence: TGTGCCGGGCGTAGGGACACCACGAACACTGAAGCTTTCTTT. Its protein is CAGRRDTTNTEAFF.

The rearrangement links TRBV6-5 to TRBJ2-7, with 9 nucleotides matching TRBD1. Losses at the gene ends were 5 bases for V and 0 bases for J; bases not matched to a gene: 2. Germline CDR1 is MNHEY and CDR2 is SVGAGI. This CDR3 contains 14 residues. CDR3 DNA sequence: TGTGCCAGCAGTGGGACAGGGAGCTCCTACGAGCAGTACTTC. Translation gives CASSGTGSSYEQYF.

V usage is TRBV30 and J usage is TRBJ2-7, with 8 nucleotides matching TRBD2. Germline CDR1 and CDR2: GTSNPN and SVGIG (reference sequence). V lost 6 bases to trimming and J lost 3 bases; unmatched junction nucleotides: 10. The CDR3 runs 14 residues. CDR3 residues: CACNKREIIYEQYF. The CDR3 DNA reads TGTGCCTGCAACAAGCGGGAGATTATCTACGAGCAGTACTTC.

The CDR3 coding sequence is TGTGCCAGCACCAACCAGCGGGGGGGGAATACGCAGTATTTT. This codes for CASTNQRGGNTQYF. The chain combines TRBV27 with TRBJ2-3, with 10 bases aligning to TRBD2. Looked up from germline, CDR1 is MNHEY and CDR2 is SMNVEV (reference sequence). V trimming: 7 bases; J trimming: 7 bases; junction bases outside the gene matches: 8. This CDR3 is built from 14 residues.

The chain carries TRBV4-2 and TRBJ2-7; TRBD2 agrees at 11 bases. This CDR3 spans 16 amino acids. V shed 1 base and J 2 bases; nucleotides not matched to a gene: 4. Germline V CDR1 and CDR2: LGHNA, YNFKEQ. CDR3 coding DNA: TGTGCCAGCAGCCAAGGACTAGCGGGACCGGCCTACGAGCAGTACTTC. Translation gives CASSQGLAGPAYEQYF.

V gene TRBV2 combines with J gene TRBJ2-5; 8 bases agree with TRBD2. The germline gives CDR1 SNHLY, CDR2 FYNNEI. The CDR3 consists of 14 residues. Trimming removed 3 bases from V and 3 bases from J; junction bases left unmatched: 3. CDR3 sequence: CASSEKLAEETQYF. The CDR3 region has the DNA TGTGCCAGCAGTGAGAAACTAGCGGAAGAGACCCAGTACTTC.

This chain connects TRBV9 to TRBJ1-1, with 7 bases matching TRBD1. Trimming at V came to 2 bases and at J to 5 bases, leaving 6 bases not matched to a gene. CDR3 length: 14 residues. Germline V CDR1 and CDR2: SGDLS, YYNGEE. The CDR3 coding sequence is TGTGCCAGCAGCGTGACAGGGTCGAGGACTGAAGCTTTCTTT. Translating it yields CASSVTGSRTEAFF.

This clone has only one observation. The chain employs TRBV6-5 and TRBJ2-5; maybe TRBD1 (6 bases). The assigned J gene may be wrong: the sequence end matches TRBJ2-7 better. CDR3 length: 13 residues. Germline V gene lookup returns CDR1 MNHEY and CDR2 SVGAGI. The CDR3 nucleotides are TGTGCCAGCAGTTACCAACAGGGCTACGAGCAGTACTTC. This codes for CASSYQQGYEQYF.

The gene calls are TRBV9 and TRBJ2-1; 10 positions match TRBD2. The germline V gene encodes CDR1 SGDLS and CDR2 YYNGEE. The length of the CDR3 is 16 residues. V lost 0 bases, J lost 9 bases, and 9 bases stayed unmatched. The CDR3 spells CASSVGAGGPSGEQFF. CDR3 in DNA: TGTGCCAGCAGCGTAGGAGCGGGAGGGCCGTCAGGTGAGCAGTTCTTC.

CDR3 DNA: TGCGCCAGCAGAAAGGAGACGATGAACACTGAAGCTTTCTTT. Its translation: CASRKETMNTEAFF. This chain uses TRBV5-1 with TRBJ1-1; no clear D gene. CDR3 length: 14 amino acids. CDR1 is SGHRS and CDR2 is YFSETQ in the germline V gene. V was trimmed by 5 bases and J by 0 bases, leaving 11 bases between them.

The chain carries TRBV28 and TRBJ2-6; D unresolved. The V and J ends lost 5 bases and 0 bases respectively, with 8 bases between them. This CDR3 comprises 15 residues. Per the germline V gene, CDR1 is MDHEN and CDR2 is SYDVKM. The CDR3 is CASSGSSSGANVLTF. CDR3 nucleotides: TGTGCCAGCAGTGGCTCTAGCTCTGGGGCCAACGTCCTGACTTTC.

This clone is a singleton in its sample. The CDR3 loop reads CASSRVTGQYF. The CDR3 nucleotides are TGTGCCAGCAGCAGGGTAACAGGGCAGTACTTC. The V gene is TRBV21-1, the J gene TRBJ2-7; the table gives TRBD1 as D, unverified against the DNA. TRBV21-1 is described as a pseudogene. The CDR3 runs 11 residues.

V gene TRBV2 combines with J gene TRBJ1-2; D call uncertain. Between the trimmed V and J ends, which lost 2 bases and 3 bases, there was a span of 16 bases. The CDR3 totals 16 residues. CDR1 SNHLY and CDR2 FYNNEI come from the germline V gene. In DNA form, the CDR3 reads TGTGCCAGCAGTGAATTGTGGCCACGCGGCGACTATGGCTACACCTTC. Its translation is CASSELWPRGDYGYTF.

V is TRBV5-1 and J is TRBJ2-5; D gene uncertain. The CDR3 covers 11 residues. Germline CDR1 and CDR2: SGHRS and YFSETQ. V lost 5 bases to trimming and J lost 1 base, with 3 bases between them. The CDR3, as DNA: TGCGCCAGCAGTATCCAAGAGACCCAGTACTTC. Translating gives CASSIQETQYF.

V and J are TRBV27 and TRBJ2-6, with 7 positions matching TRBD2. V lost 4 bases to trimming and J lost 3 bases; unmatched junction nucleotides: 3. CDR3 size: 15 residues. From germline, CDR1 is MNHEY and CDR2 SMNVEV (reference sequence). CDR3 loop: CASSWGGGGANVLTF. The CDR3 bases are TGTGCCAGCAGTTGGGGGGGTGGTGGGGCCAACGTCCTGACTTTC.

This rearrangement joins TRBV19 to TRBJ1-2, with TRBD1 matching 8 bases. The CDR3 spans 16 residues. J lost 5 bases, V lost 3 bases, and 11 bases had no gene match. The germline V gene has CDR1 LNHDA and CDR2 SQIVND (reference sequence). The DNA for the CDR3 is TGTGCCAGTAGTATTAGACCGGGACAGGAAGGTTATGGCTACACCTTC. Its protein product is CASSIRPGQEGYGYTF.

The rearrangement uses TRBV6-1 and TRBJ2-6, with 8 bases matching TRBD1. The CDR3 is 16 amino acids. From germline, CDR1 is MNHNS and CDR2 SASEGT. With V trimmed by 4 bases and J by 0 bases, 2 bases remained unmatched. DNA for the CDR3: TGTGCCAGCAGTGGACAGGGGAACTCTGGGGCCAACGTCCTGACTTTC. Protein: CASSGQGNSGANVLTF.

This sequence joins TRBV4-1 and TRBJ2-5, with D perhaps matching TRBD1 (5 bases). The CDR3 contains 13 residues. CDR1 and CDR2 from the germline V gene are MGHRA and YSYEKL. Between the trimmed V and J ends, which lost 7 bases and 5 bases, there was a span of 14 bases. CDR3: CASMAPGRETQYF. CDR3 coding DNA: TGCGCCAGCATGGCCCCAGGGCGGGAGACCCAGTACTTC.

With regard to this clone: This same CDR3 is encoded by further DNA sequences in the sample. V and J are TRBV5-1 and TRBJ1-2; maybe TRBD1 (6 bases). The CDR3 is made up of 14 amino acids. Per germline, CDR1 SGHRS and CDR2 YFSETQ. V gave up 0 bases and J gave up 4 bases, with 10 bases separating them. The DNA of the CDR3 is TGCGCCAGCAGCTTGGGGCAGGGGAGCTATGGCTACACCTTC. Encoded protein: CASSLGQGSYGYTF.

The chain combines TRBV6-6 with TRBJ1-1; D is undetermined. The V and J ends lost 6 bases and 0 bases respectively, with 11 bases between them. Per germline, CDR1 MNHNY and CDR2 SVGAGI (reference sequence). This CDR3 is built from 14 residues. The DNA for the CDR3 is TGTGCCAGCAGCTCCTCTCCCCTGAACACTGAAGCTTTCTTT. Protein product: CASSSSPLNTEAFF.

The V gene is TRBV9, the J gene TRBJ1-1, with TRBD1 matching 7 bases. Germline CDR1 reads SGDLS; CDR2 reads YYNGEE. Trimming removed 4 bases from V and 8 bases from J; junction bases left unmatched: 14. The CDR3 is 15 residues long. CDR3 coding DNA: TGTGCCAGCAGCCCCAGTCAGGGGGTCTTGGGGGAAGCTTTCTTT. Residues: CASSPSQGVLGEAFF.

The chain is built from TRBV19 and TRBJ1-5, with a weak D call TRBD1 (5 bases). This CDR3 comprises 16 residues. Germline V CDR1 and CDR2: LNHDA, SQIVND (reference sequence). With 4 bases removed from V and 0 bases from J, the gap between germline ends came to 13 bases. The CDR3 region is CASSTDGTLSNQPQHF. CDR3 bases: TGTGCCAGTAGTACAGACGGGACTCTTAGCAATCAGCCCCAGCATTTT.

This CDR3 is CASSLRLTGEITGELFF. The CDR3 nucleotides read TGTGCCAGCAGCTTACGACTGACAGGCGAAATTACCGGGGAGCTGTTTTTT. The chain carries TRBV7-9 and TRBJ2-2, with a tentative D call TRBD1 (6 bases). Germline loops: CDR1 SEHNR, CDR2 FQNEAQ (reference sequence). The CDR3 is 17 residues long. Trimming removed 2 bases from V and 5 bases from J, with 18 bases in between.

This clone was seen only a few times. This sequence joins TRBV7-5 and TRBJ1-1; TRBD1, the D gene given by the table, was not confirmed from the DNA. TRBV7-5 is assigned pseudogene status. CDR3 length: 11 amino acids. CDR3 sequence reads: CVRSSRGEAFF. The DNA for the CDR3 is TGTGTCAGAAGCTCGAGGGGGGAAGCTTTCTTT.

V usage is TRBV6-4 and J usage is TRBJ2-3; TRBD2 matches at 9 bases. V gave up 7 bases and J gave up 8 bases; unmatched junction bases: 13. The CDR3 contains 15 residues. Germline lookup yields CDR1 MRHNA and CDR2 SNTAGT. CDR3 region: CASTPAAGGPGTQYF. The CDR3 nucleotides are TGTGCCAGCACCCCGGCGGCGGGAGGGCCTGGTACGCAGTATTTT.